These 3 T cell receptor beta chains share one sample of origin, sequenced in a study of response to subunit inactivated influenza vaccine. Each CDR3 protein gets one entry after TCRdb re-called the RT-PCR reads with MiXCR. The sample records 500,000 to 600,000 distinct CDR3 sequences, approximately 7.1% being singletons. The sample in question was PBMCs from blood, obtained roughly 24 months after vaccination. These receptors were obtained from a man aged 45 to 75 who received an inactivated influenza vaccine.

This clonotype was detected a few times. The chain employs TRBV7-2 and TRBJ1-2, with 7 bases lining up with TRBD1. The length of the CDR3 is 15 residues. V was clipped by 5 bases and J by 5 bases; unmatched bases: 11. The V gene's germline CDR1 is SGHTA and CDR2 FQGNSA. The DNA for the CDR3 is TGTGCCAGCAGCCGCGGACAGGCGAAGGGATATGGCTACACCTTC. Its translation is CASSRGQAKGYGYTF. Complete variable domain (other parts from reference TRBV7-2 and TRBJ1-2): GAGVSQSPSNKVTEKGKDVELRCDPISGHTALYWYRQSLGQGLEFLIYFQGNSAPDKSGLPSDRFSAERTGGSVSTLTIQRTQQEDSAVYLCASSRGQAKGYGYTFGSGTRLTVV.

The chain combines TRBV20-1 with TRBJ2-7, with 10 bases lining up with TRBD1. CDR1 and CDR2 (germline): DFQATT, SNEGSKA (reference sequence). This CDR3 comprises 12 residues. V lost 3 bases, J lost 4 bases, and 0 bases stayed unmatched. Written as DNA, the CDR3 is TGCAGTGCTAGGGGACAGGGGTACGAGCAGTACTTC. This encodes CSARGQGYEQYF.

This chain uses TRBV6-4 with TRBJ2-1; D gene unclear. The V end lost 3 bases, the J end lost 7 bases, and 10 bases lay between the germline ends. The CDR3 runs to 13 residues. In germline, CDR1 is MRHNA, CDR2 SNTAGT. The CDR3: CASSEQAWNEQFF. CDR3 DNA sequence: TGTGCCAGCAGTGAGCAGGCTTGGAATGAGCAGTTCTTC.